This TCR beta chain came from a study of CD8 T cells in ankylosing spondylitis. One entry per CDR3 protein, called by TCRdb with MiXCR from the 5' RACE reads. This table holds tens of thousands of distinct CDR3 sequences, 4% found once. The CDR3 is made up of 16 amino acids. CDR1 and CDR2 (germline): SGDLS, YYNGEE. The V and J ends lost 4 bases and 4 bases, in that order; junction bases with no gene match: 13. This clonotype was counted many times. The receptor was isolated from a female donor with ankylosing spondylitis or in good health (not recorded which). This chain connects TRBV9 to TRBJ1-2, with 7 bases that match TRBD1. Sequencing was carried out using blood, either unsorted or a sorted T cell fraction (not recorded which). In DNA, the CDR3 is TGTGCCAGCAGCCCAGGGGGTTCCAGGTTTCTCTATGGCTACACCTTC. It specifies CASSPGGSRFLYGYTF. Together with reference TRBV9 and TRBJ1-2, the CDR3 gives the full variable domain: DSGVTQTPKHLITATGQRVTLRCSPRSGDLSVYWYQQSLDQGLQFLIQYYNGEERAKGNILERFSAQQFPDLHSELNLSSLELGDSALYFCASSPGGSRFLYGYTFGSGTRLTVV.